Below, one TCR beta chain is given with its context. This entry is derived from a study of blood T cell repertoires in COVID-19. For the study at large: The origin of the acute and convalescent COVID-19 samples was the United States, Italy and Spain. Nucleic acid was either cDNA or gDNA, and it came from T cells, B-cell-depleted T cells, or PBMCs.

Per the original methods: Quantification of nucleated cells was approximated via reference gene primer amplification. TCRdb keeps only in-frame clones here, not all; method: immunoSEQ multiplex PCR. From that table come the V and J calls and clone size; the DNA was used to work out D and trimming. Of some 60,000 clones listed, 90% are singletons. The CDR3 runs to 16 residues. After removal of 0 bases from V and 2 bases from J, the junction contained 2 bases not matched to a gene. In germline, CDR1 is LGHDT, CDR2 YNNKEL (reference sequence). Specimen: peripheral blood. This rearrangement joins TRBV3-1 (or the pseudogene TRBV3-2) to TRBJ2-7, with 12 bases identical to TRBD2. The clonotype was recovered from a man aged 35 to 55 with acute or convalescent COVID-19. The CDR3 here is CASSQDRTSGTYEQYF. The CDR3, as DNA: TGTGCCAGCAGCCAAGATCGGACTAGCGGGACCTACGAGCAGTACTTC.